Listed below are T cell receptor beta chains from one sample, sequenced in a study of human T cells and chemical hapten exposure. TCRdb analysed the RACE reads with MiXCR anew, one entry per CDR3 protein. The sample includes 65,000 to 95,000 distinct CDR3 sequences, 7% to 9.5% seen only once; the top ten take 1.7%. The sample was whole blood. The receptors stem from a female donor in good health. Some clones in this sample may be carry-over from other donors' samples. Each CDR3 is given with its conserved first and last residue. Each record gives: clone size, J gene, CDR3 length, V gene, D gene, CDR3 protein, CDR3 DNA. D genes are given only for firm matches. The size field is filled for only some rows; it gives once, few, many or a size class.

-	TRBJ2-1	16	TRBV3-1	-	CASSQEAGRTYNEQFF	TGTGCCAGCAGCCAGGAAGCGGGCCGCACCTACAATGAGCAGTTCTTC
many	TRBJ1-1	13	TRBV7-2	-	CASSSGTRPEAFF	TGTGCCAGCAGCTCCGGGACAAGGCCTGAAGCTTTCTTT
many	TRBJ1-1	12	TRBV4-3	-	CASSQQGTEAFF	TGCGCCAGCAGCCAACAGGGGACTGAAGCTTTCTTT
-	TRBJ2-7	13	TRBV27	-	CASRPSRSYEQYF	TGTGCCAGCAGACCTAGTAGGTCCTACGAGCAGTACTTC
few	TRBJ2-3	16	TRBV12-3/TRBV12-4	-	CASSPQSYWTTDTQYF	TGTGCCAGCAGTCCCCAGTCCTACTGGACTACAGATACGCAGTATTTT
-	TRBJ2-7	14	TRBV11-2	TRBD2	CASSLVTSGYEQYF	TGTGCCAGCAGCTTAGTAACTAGCGGTTACGAGCAGTACTTC
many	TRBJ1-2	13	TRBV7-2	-	CASSLGSTYGYTF	TGTGCCAGCAGCTTAGGCAGCACCTATGGCTACACCTTC
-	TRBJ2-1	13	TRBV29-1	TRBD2	CSVEGSGYNEQFF	TGCAGCGTTGAGGGTAGCGGGTACAATGAGCAGTTCTTC
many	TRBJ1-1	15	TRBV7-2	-	CASSSPVGVRTEAFF	TGTGCCAGCAGCTCGCCTGTGGGGGTGAGGACTGAAGCTTTCTTT
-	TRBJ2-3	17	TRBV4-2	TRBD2	CASSQTTSGGAVDTQYF	TGTGCCAGCAGCCAGACGACTAGCGGGGGGGCGGTAGATACGCAGTATTTT
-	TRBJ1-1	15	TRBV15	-	CATSREGDLVTEAFF	TGTGCCACCAGCAGAGAGGGGGATCTCGTCACTGAAGCTTTCTTT
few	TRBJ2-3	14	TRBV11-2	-	CASSPRGSLDTQYF	TGTGCCAGCAGTCCTCGAGGGAGCCTGGATACGCAGTATTTT
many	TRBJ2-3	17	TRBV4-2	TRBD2	CASSQLGLAGLSDTQYF	TGTGCCAGCAGCCAACTGGGACTAGCGGGGTTATCAGATACGCAGTATTTT
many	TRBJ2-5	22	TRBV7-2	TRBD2	CASSLVVGLRGTSGVGAETQYF	TGTGCCAGCAGCTTAGTAGTGGGTCTACGGGGGACTAGCGGGGTTGGTGCTGAGACCCAGTACTTC
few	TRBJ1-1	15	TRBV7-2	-	CASSLVLGWDTEAFF	TGTGCCAGCAGCTTAGTTTTGGGCTGGGACACTGAAGCTTTCTTT
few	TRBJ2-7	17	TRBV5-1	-	CASSSKEGRSDFHEQYF	TGCGCCAGCAGCTCCAAGGAGGGACGTAGCGACTTCCACGAGCAGTACTTC
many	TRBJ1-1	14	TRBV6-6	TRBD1	CASRGGTGATEAFF	TGTGCCAGCAGGGGAGGGACAGGGGCCACTGAAGCTTTCTTT
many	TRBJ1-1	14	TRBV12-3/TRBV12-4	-	CASSYRAGGTEAFF	TGTGCCAGCAGCTACAGGGCTGGTGGTACTGAAGCTTTCTTT
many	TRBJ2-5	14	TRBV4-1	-	CASSPRPGAETQYF	TGCGCCAGCAGCCCCCGGCCAGGGGCAGAGACCCAGTACTTC
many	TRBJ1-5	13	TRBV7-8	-	CATTATSNQPQHF	TGTGCCACTACGGCGACGTCCAATCAGCCCCAGCATTTT
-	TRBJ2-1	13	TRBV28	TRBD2	CASSTSGGNEQFF	TGTGCCAGCAGCACTAGCGGGGGGAATGAGCAGTTCTTC
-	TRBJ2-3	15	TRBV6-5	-	CASTPPGLRDDTQYF	TGTGCCAGCACCCCTCCGGGACTTCGCGACGATACGCAGTATTTT
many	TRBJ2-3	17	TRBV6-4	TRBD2	CASSDSATGGASDTQYF	TGTGCCAGCAGTGACTCGGCCACCGGGGGGGCGTCAGATACGCAGTATTTT
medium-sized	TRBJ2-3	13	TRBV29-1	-	CSVGISYTDTQYF	TGCAGCGTGGGAATATCCTACACAGATACGCAGTATTTT
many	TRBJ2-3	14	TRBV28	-	CASSLQGVADTQYF	TGTGCCAGCAGTTTACAGGGAGTGGCGGATACGCAGTATTTT
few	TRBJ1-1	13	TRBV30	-	CVWSRSANTEAFF	TGTGTCTGGAGTCGGTCAGCGAACACTGAAGCTTTCTTT
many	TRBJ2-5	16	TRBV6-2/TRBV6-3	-	CASRTFGLVQQETQYF	TGTGCCAGCAGGACGTTTGGGCTCGTCCAACAAGAGACCCAGTACTTC
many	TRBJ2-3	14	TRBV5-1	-	CASSLTGIMDTQYF	TGCGCCAGCAGCTTGACAGGGATTATGGATACGCAGTATTTT
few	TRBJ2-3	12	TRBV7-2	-	CASSRGADTQYF	TGTGCCAGCAGCCGCGGCGCAGATACGCAGTATTTT
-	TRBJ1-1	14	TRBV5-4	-	CASSSVFRGTEAFF	TGTGCCAGCAGCTCGGTCTTCCGGGGCACTGAAGCTTTCTTT
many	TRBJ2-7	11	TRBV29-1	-	CSAYLNYEQYF	TGCAGCGCCTACCTTAACTACGAGCAGTACTTC
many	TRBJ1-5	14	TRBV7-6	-	CASSPDGVAQPQHF	TGTGCCAGCAGCCCTGACGGGGTAGCTCAGCCCCAGCATTTT
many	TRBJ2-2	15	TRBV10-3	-	CAISTGATNTGELFF	TGTGCCATCAGCACGGGGGCGACGAACACCGGGGAGCTGTTTTTT
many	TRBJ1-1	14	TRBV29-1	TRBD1	CSADRTGADTEAFF	TGCAGCGCAGATAGGACAGGGGCTGACACTGAAGCTTTCTTT
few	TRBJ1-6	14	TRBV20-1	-	CRKVETVENSPLHF	TGCAGGAAGGTGGAGACGGTAGAGAATTCACCCCTCCACTTT
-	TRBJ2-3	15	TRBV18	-	CASSPPQRRGDTQYF	TGTGCCAGCTCACCGCCTCAGAGACGAGGAGATACGCAGTATTTT
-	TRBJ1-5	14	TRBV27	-	CASRRVESNQPQHF	TGTGCCAGCAGAAGGGTGGAAAGCAATCAGCCCCAGCATTTT
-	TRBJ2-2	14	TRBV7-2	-	CASSSDQGSGELFF	TGTGCCAGCAGCTCCGACCAGGGGTCCGGGGAGCTGTTTTTT
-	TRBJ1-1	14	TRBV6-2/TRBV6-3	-	CASSYSRGTGEAFF	TGTGCCAGCAGTTACTCGAGGGGGACCGGTGAAGCTTTCTTT
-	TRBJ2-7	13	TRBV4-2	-	CASSQTVDYEQYF	TGTGCCAGCAGCCAAACAGTCGATTACGAGCAGTACTTC
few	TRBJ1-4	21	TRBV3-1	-	CASSQDWRRGRLRRTNEKLFF	TGTGCCAGCAGCCAAGATTGGCGTCGGGGGCGCTTACGGAGGACTAATGAAAAACTGTTTTTT
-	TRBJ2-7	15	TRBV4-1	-	CASSRKGHLPYEQYF	TGCGCCAGCAGCCGTAAGGGCCACCTACCCTACGAGCAGTACTTC
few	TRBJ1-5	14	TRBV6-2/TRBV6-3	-	CASSYSARIQPQHF	TGTGCCAGCAGTTACTCTGCGAGGATTCAGCCCCAGCATTTT
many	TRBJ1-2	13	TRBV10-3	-	CAISESIGSGYTF	TGTGCCATCAGTGAGTCAATAGGGAGTGGCTACACCTTC
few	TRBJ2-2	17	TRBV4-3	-	CASSQVVQGSVSGELFF	TGCGCCAGCAGCCAAGTCGTGCAGGGGTCCGTGTCCGGGGAGCTGTTTTTT
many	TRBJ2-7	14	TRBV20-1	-	CSARDLDGPYEQYF	TGCAGTGCTAGAGATCTGGACGGCCCGTACGAGCAGTACTTC
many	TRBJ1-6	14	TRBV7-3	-	CASSLDGYNSPLHF	TGTGCCAGCAGCTTGGACGGTTATAATTCACCCCTCCACTTT
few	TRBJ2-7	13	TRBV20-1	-	CSARGQGVDEQYF	TGCAGTGCTAGGGGGCAGGGAGTCGACGAGCAGTACTTC
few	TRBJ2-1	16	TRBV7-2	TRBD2	CASSSTSGGLSNEQFF	TGTGCCAGCAGCTCCACTAGCGGCGGGCTAAGCAATGAGCAGTTCTTC
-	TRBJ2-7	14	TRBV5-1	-	CASSWTGPGYEQYF	TGCGCCAGCAGCTGGACGGGTCCCGGCTACGAGCAGTACTTC
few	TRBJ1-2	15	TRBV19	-	CASSTQQGFGYGYTF	TGTGCCAGTAGTACCCAGCAGGGGTTCGGCTATGGCTACACCTTC